Sequencing of this T cell receptor (beta chain) was carried out in a study of T cell responses to AZD1222 COVID-19 vaccine. Here immunoSEQ multiplex PCR was the method, and the copy in TCRdb shows in-frame clones only, minus some. In the table there are almost 55,000 clones, 84% of which are singletons. The study, taken as a whole, reports: Two doses of AZD1222 preceded a rise in Spike-specific TCR breadth and depth. Among AZD1222 vaccinees, only five to seven were seropositive at baseline. Nearly half of unique spike-specific TCRs reportedly avoided B.1.351 and B.1.1.7 mutated regions. Females made up more of the donors, who were largely white British, and clonal diversity may have come out too low.

Concerning this clone itself: Its specificity is not known.

Germline V gene sequence: CDR1 SGHDN, CDR2 FVKESK. V dropped 5 bases and J dropped 13; count of bases not matched to a gene: 14. The CDR3 extends over 15 amino acids. The clonotype comes from an adult in good health. The rearrangement links TRBV14 to TRBJ1-6; 7 bases agree with TRBD1. The sequenced sample was peripheral blood, obtained on day 0 of AZD1222 vaccination. As DNA, the CDR3 is TGTGCCAGCAGCACACGGCGGACAGGCTTGACGCCCCTCCACTTT. Its protein product is CASSTRRTGLTPLHF.